This T cell receptor beta chain originates from a study of blood T cell repertoires in COVID-19. Study background: In each case, the material was cDNA or gDNA derived from T cells, B-cell-depleted T cells, or PBMCs.

This CDR3 is 12 amino acids long. The germline CDR1 and CDR2 sequences are ENHRY and SYGVKD. The germline V and J ends were trimmed by 6 bases and 8 bases, with 11 bases remaining between them. In the authors' methods: Amplification of reference gene primers provided the estimated nucleated cell counts. Using immunoSEQ multiplex PCR, the repertoire was profiled, and TCRdb retains in-frame clones only, with some absent. V and J calls and clone size come straight from that table; D and trimming were deduced from the DNA. The table includes about 230,000 clones, around 83% detected once. The origin of this receptor is a man in his forties who had recovered from COVID-19. The specimen sequenced was peripheral blood. The J gene is TRBJ2-1, the V gene TRBV10-3, with D possibly being TRBD1 (6 bases). The CDR3 sequence: CAIRKQGYEQFF. CDR3 coding DNA: TGTGCCATCAGGAAACAGGGCTATGAGCAGTTCTTC.